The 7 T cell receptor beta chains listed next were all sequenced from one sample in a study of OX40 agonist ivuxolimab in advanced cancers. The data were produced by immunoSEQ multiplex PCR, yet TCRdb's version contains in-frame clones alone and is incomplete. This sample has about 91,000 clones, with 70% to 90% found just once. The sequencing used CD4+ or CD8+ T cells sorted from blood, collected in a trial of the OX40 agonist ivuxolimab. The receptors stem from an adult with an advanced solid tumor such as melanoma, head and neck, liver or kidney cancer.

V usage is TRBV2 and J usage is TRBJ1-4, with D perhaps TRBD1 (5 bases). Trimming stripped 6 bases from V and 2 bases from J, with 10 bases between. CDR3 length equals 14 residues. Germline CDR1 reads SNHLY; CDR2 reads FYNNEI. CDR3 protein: CASRVWDTNEKLFF. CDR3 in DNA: TGTGCCAGCAGAGTTTGGGACACTAATGAAAAACTGTTTTTT. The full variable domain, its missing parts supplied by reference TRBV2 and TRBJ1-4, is EPEVTQTPSHQVTQMGQEVILRCVPISNHLYFYWYRQILGQKVEFLVSFYNNEISEKSEIFDDQFSVERPDGSNFTLKIRSTKLEDSAMYFCASRVWDTNEKLFFGSGTQLSVL.

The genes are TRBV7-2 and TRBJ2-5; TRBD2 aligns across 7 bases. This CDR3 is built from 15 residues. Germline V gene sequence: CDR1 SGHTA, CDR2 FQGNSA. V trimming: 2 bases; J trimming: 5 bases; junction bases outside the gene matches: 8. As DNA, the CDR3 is TGTGCCAGCAGCTTAATGAGGGAGGGCCGGGAGACCCAGTACTTC. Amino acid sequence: CASSLMREGRETQYF.

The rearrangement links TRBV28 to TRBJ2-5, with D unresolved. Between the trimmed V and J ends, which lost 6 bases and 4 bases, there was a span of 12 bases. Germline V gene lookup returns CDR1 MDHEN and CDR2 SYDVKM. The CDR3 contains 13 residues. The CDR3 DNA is TGTGCCAGCAGCCTTAGTGGTGGAGAGACCCAGTACTTC. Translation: CASSLSGGETQYF.

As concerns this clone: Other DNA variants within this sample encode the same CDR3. This CDR3 reads CASSLAGLAVNEQFF. The DNA of the CDR3 is TGCGCCAGCAGCTTGGCCGGTCTAGCGGTCAATGAGCAGTTCTTC. V and J are TRBV5-1 and TRBJ2-1; TRBD2 matches at 7 bases. V trimming: 0 bases; J trimming: 6 bases; junction bases outside the gene matches: 6. Germline assignment: CDR1 SGHRS and CDR2 YFSETQ. The CDR3 runs 15 residues.

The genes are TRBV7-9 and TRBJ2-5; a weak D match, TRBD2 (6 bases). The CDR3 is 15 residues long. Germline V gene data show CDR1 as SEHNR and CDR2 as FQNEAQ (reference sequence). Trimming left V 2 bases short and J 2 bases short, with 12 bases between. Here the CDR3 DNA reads TGTGCCAGCAGCTTACTCGGGAGTGGGCAAGAGACCCAGTACTTC. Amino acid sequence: CASSLLGSGQETQYF.

The CDR3 protein is CASSSPGQGHQPQHF. In DNA, the CDR3 is TGTGCCAGCAGCTCTCCGGGACAGGGCCATCAGCCCCAGCATTTT. The chain has TRBV7-2 and TRBJ1-5, with 9 bases aligning to TRBD1. The CDR3 spans 15 residues. The V gene end was trimmed by 4 bases and the J gene end by 5 bases; junction bases not matched to a gene: 6. Germline V lookup: CDR1 SGHTA, CDR2 FQGNSA.

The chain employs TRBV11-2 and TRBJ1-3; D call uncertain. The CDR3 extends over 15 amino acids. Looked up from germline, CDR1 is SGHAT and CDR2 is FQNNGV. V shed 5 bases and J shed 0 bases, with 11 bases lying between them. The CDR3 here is CASSAQKSSGNTIYF. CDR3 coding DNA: TGTGCCAGCAGCGCCCAGAAAAGCTCTGGAAACACCATATATTTT.